The sequence of this T cell receptor (beta chain) was determined in a study of cytomegalovirus exposure and HLA in healthy donors (dated by TCRdb to 2015 to 2018). About the investigation overall: An earlier analysis of several hundred of the donors reported approximately 290 Gb of sequence data and 117 million unique TCR beta sequences from about 200 million T cells. Of the approximately 400 genotyped donors, around 81% fell in the genetic ancestry cluster associated with self-reported Caucasian donors. Among about 410 genotyped donors of the cohort, an average of around 250,000 unique TCR beta nucleotide sequences was sequenced per donor, of which 15% to 20% were non-productive. An earlier analysis of around 580 of the donors used high-throughput TCR beta sequencing to judge whether each TCR beta V gene segment behaved as functional or pseudogenic. Every discovery cohort repertoire had been produced on one sequencing platform. Roughly 300 gigabases of sequencing data and approximately 91 million unique TCR sequences made up an early release that covered around 640 HLA-typed donors. Rather than using new phenotypic data, the later analysis identified candidate immune exposures from TCR beta sequences and from how often those sequences occurred across donors. The study aimed to test whether signatures of past pathogen exposure could be identified by cataloging public T cell receptors. The number of typed donors differed by locus: about 629-640 for A, B, C, DRB1 and DQB1; approximately 520 for DQA1; around 580 for DPA1; and 400 to 480 for DPB1. A later analysis re-examined previously published TCR beta repertoires from around 670 donors and added high-resolution HLA genotyping to investigate patterns of TCR occurrence. Donor age, sex, ethnicity and CMV serostatus were collected together with the repertoire data. Both class I and class II loci were covered by HLA typing, at four-digit resolution. Along with the approximately 650-subject first cohort, a separate validation cohort of over a hundred different subjects was used. The study combined high-throughput TCR immunosequencing, statistical association of individual TCRs with disease status, and machine learning to predict cytomegalovirus infection status. Four or five DR-DQ haplotypes were handled as single units for association and clustering because linkage in the cohort was strong. A later genetic analysis took genome-wide SNP genotypes for 398 of the 666 donors and used that subset as a discovery cohort. The study profiled the T cell repertoires of about 640 subjects by immunosequencing and related them to cytomegalovirus serostatus.

The cohort comprised some 730 healthy bone marrow donors. All cohort members were sampled while nominally healthy, although unrecorded immune exposures were likely present. The donor was CMV seronegative and belonged to the group of more than 300 seronegative cohort members. Each donor provided a peripheral blood sample, and peripheral blood mononuclear cells were used for TCR beta sequencing. The Qiagen DNeasy Blood Extraction Kit was used to extract genomic DNA from the blood cell samples. A remark on this clone: This clone's antigen is unknown. No base quality information exists; no much larger clone differs at one position.

What the work shows at the level of the full study, not this receptor alone: A later analysis found that HLA-associated TCR beta chains were more clonally expanded and had lower generation probabilities than equally common non-associated chains. In the study, 150 to 200 TCR beta chains were listed as associated with cytomegalovirus. Specific HLA alleles were associated with 16,951 TCR beta sequences at a false discovery rate of 0.05 in a later analysis. CMV serostatus was the only immune exposure information available for the cohort. According to the authors, the approach could potentially be generalized to other disease states and immunological phenotypes. A further reported finding was that TCR beta sequences accurately predicted the HLA-A and HLA-B alleles for most subjects in the first cohort. In vitro tests confirmed that a few of the cytomegalovirus-associated TCR beta chains recognize cytomegalovirus antigens. Because HLA typing was missing for some donors at each locus, association tests included only the typed subset. Most CMV-associated TCR beta chains appeared to be HLA-restricted in a later analysis, and the HLA associations seemed to be driven largely by CMV exposure. According to a later analysis, parvovirus B19, influenza, CMV and Epstein-Barr virus appeared linked to several top co-occurrence clusters. A group of highly shared sequence variants was considered likely to be a technical artifact of the sequencing pipeline. Because counts were too low, more than 15 rarely observed V segments, including chromosome 9 orphons, were left out of the earlier analysis of 500 to 650 of the donors. Because the 87-base-pair reads could not distinguish some IMGT-functional V segments, including TRBV6-2 and TRBV6-3, those segments were excluded. A later genetic analysis reported fewer N-insertions in productive TCRs among donors in an Asian-associated ancestry cluster than the roughly 670-donor mean. This cohort had only TCR beta chains sequenced, and the lack of alpha or paired-chain data limited which features could be detected. An earlier analysis of approximately 530 of the donors showed that most TCR beta V segments appeared in productive rearrangements either about 87% or about 30% of the time, which broadly matched IMGT annotations. V-gene and J-gene trimming of TCR beta chains was associated with a missense DCLRE1C variant in a later genetic analysis, and the association was replicated in an independent cohort. Strong co-occurrence of HLA alleles, especially DR and DQ, made assigning TCR associations to individual alleles difficult. A later analysis found that TCR association rates varied across HLA loci, with DRB1 alleles showing the most associated TCRs and HLA-C alleles the fewest. Sequencing depth was assumed to be roughly uniform across donors in the presence/absence analyses, though that assumption may not hold. Linkage disequilibrium might explain the correlated functional status among segregating V segments, but an unknown experimental factor could not be ruled out. While some public TCRs were present in many individuals, most TCR sequences turned up only very rarely across donors. The classifier was reported to diagnose cytomegalovirus status with high specificity and sensitivity in both the original and validation cohorts.

Library method: the immunoSEQ multiplex PCR assay. A mixture of 60 forward primers for TCR Vbeta segments and 13 reverse primers for TCR Jbeta segments was used in the multiplex PCR. The CDR3 region of rearranged TCR beta genes was amplified from genomic DNA by a multiplex PCR assay. Amplified TCR beta libraries were sequenced as 87-base-pair reads on the Illumina HiSeq System. In the original analysis: Across the roughly 670 repertoires, a later analysis counted some 80 million unique TCR beta chains, some 11 million of which were shared by at least two donors. Raw reads were error-corrected and collapsed into unique sequences with a nearest-neighbor algorithm that merged closely related sequences to remove PCR and sequencing errors. Alignment of CDR3 sequences to IMGT reference sequences was used to assign V, D and J gene segments. For a sequence to be retained, a match of at least six nucleotides to both a V gene segment and a J gene segment was required. Rearrangements were called productive when the CDR3 lacked stop codons and stayed in frame with V and J; all others were non-productive. Following IMGT convention, CDR3 was defined as the stretch from the second conserved V-encoded cysteine up to the conserved J-encoded phenylalanine. Sequences without an unambiguous match to a single V gene segment were excluded from the earlier analysis of about 600 of the donors. In an earlier analysis of a few hundred of the donors, a V segment was called functional when productive rearrangements were above 56.7%, and segregating when the standard deviation between donors exceeded 5%. A statistical classification framework was built for diagnosing cytomegalovirus status from the catalog of TCR beta chain sequences. In a later analysis, TCR nucleotide sequences were compared against IMGT/GENE-DB human TR gene sequences so that V and J genes could be assigned. The TCRdist pipeline was used in a later analysis to assign CDR3 sequences and most-parsimonious VDJ recombination scenarios. In a later analysis, every TCR beta chain was defined by the combination of its CDR3 amino acid sequence and its V-gene family, and reads without a unique V-gene family were dropped. To address suspected cross-contamination and a sequencing artifact, a later analysis removed several hundred highly shared, low-generation-probability nucleotide sequences. For each public chain, a later analysis derived a clonal expansion index from normalized ranks of inferred template counts within each repertoire. Generation probabilities in a later analysis came from a VDJ recombination model fitted to out-of-frame rearrangements, and those results were checked against IGoR. In a later analysis, hypergeometric tests were used to score TCR-TCR, TCR-HLA and TCR-CMV co-occurrence, with a repertoire-size bias correction applied to TCR pairs. False discovery rates were estimated in a later analysis by permuting HLA or CMV assignments 20 times. A later analysis grouped co-occurring TCRs with DBSCAN, adding TCRdist sequence similarity when clustering within HLA-allele-positive subsets. Repertoires with fewer than 30,000 or more than 120,000 public chains were left out of co-occurrence clustering, as were about five repertoires with anomalous nucleotide sharing. Drawn from immuneACCESS, this table holds only the in-frame rearrangements with V and J called that TCRdb kept. Clones are partly lost; checked studies trace under half to an unresolved V gene and leave the rest unexplained. The V and J calls and the clone size are those of that table, but D and trimming were determined from the DNA. This sample lists about 160,000 clones; about 86% were detected once. The ten largest clones add up to just under 2% of the sample.

The CDR3 sequence holds 14 residues, the cysteine and phenylalanine included. Kept here is only the CDR3 DNA, which spans 42 bases and is read in frame from base 1. V has 2 bases trimmed and J has 5 bases trimmed; junction bases matching no gene number 2. The germline V gene supplies CDR1 SNHLY and CDR2 FYNNEI. The sample comprised PBMCs. The sequence was collected from a woman in her late teens or twenties in good health and CMV-seronegative. The rearranged segments are TRBV2 and TRBJ2-1; 8 bases in between match TRBD2. CDR3 region: CASSESLADNEQFF. The bases read TGTGCCAGCAGTGAATCACTAGCGGACAATGAGCAGTTCTTC.